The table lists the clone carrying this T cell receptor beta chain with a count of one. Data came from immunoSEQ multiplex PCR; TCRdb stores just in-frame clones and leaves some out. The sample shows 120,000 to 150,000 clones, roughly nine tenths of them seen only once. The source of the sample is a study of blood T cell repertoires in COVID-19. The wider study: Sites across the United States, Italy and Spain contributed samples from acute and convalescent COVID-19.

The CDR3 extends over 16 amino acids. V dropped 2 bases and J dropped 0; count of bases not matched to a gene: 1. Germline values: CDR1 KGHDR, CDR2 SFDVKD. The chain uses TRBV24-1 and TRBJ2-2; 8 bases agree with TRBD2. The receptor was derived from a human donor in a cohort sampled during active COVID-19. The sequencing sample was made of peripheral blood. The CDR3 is CATSDSGGANTGELFF. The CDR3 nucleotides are TGTGCCACCAGTGATTCCGGGGGGGCGAACACCGGGGAGCTGTTTTTT.